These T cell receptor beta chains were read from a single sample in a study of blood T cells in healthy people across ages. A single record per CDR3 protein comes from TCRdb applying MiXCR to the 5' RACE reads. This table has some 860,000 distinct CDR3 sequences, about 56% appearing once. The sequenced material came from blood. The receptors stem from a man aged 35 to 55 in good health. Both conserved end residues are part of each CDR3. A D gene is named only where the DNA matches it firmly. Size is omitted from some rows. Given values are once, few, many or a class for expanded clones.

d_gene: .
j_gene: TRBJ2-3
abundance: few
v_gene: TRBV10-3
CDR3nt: TGTGCCATCAGTGAGCCCGACTCAGATACGCAGTATTTT
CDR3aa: CAISEPDSDTQYF

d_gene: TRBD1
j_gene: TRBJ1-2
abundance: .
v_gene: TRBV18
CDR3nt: TGTGCCAGCTCACCAATCTCAGGGGGCTCTGATGGCTACACCTTC
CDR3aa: CASSPISGGSDGYTF

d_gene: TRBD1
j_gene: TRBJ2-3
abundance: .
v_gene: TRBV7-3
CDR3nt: TGTGCCAGCAGCGACACAGGGGGCCAGGATACGCAGTATTTT
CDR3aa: CASSDTGGQDTQYF

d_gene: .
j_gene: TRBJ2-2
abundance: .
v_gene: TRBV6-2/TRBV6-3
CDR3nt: TGTGCCAGCAGTTACGCGGGGGCGGCCACCGGGGAGCTGTTTTTT
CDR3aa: CASSYAGAATGELFF

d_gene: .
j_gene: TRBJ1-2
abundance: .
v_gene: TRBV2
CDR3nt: TGTGCCACCCTAAAAGGGTCCCCTGGGGGCTACACCTTC
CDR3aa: CATLKGSPGGYTF

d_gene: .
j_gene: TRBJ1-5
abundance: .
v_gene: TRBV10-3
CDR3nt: TGTGCCGTCAGTGAGTACCAAAGCAATCAGCCCCAGCATTTT
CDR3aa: CAVSEYQSNQPQHF

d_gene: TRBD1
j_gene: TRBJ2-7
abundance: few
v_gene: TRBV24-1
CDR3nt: TGTGCCACCAGTGTCTTAAAACCGGGACAGGGTGTATGGGAGCAGTACTTC
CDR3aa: CATSVLKPGQGVWEQYF

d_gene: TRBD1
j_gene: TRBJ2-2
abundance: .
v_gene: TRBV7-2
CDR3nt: TGTGCCAGCAGCTTAGGTCGGTGGGGACAGGGGAACACCGGGGAGCTGTTTTTT
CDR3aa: CASSLGRWGQGNTGELFF

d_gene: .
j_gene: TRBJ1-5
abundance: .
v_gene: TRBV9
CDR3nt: TGTGCCAGCAGCCCGACGGAGGTTCCCAATCAGCCCCAGCATTTT
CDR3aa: CASSPTEVPNQPQHF

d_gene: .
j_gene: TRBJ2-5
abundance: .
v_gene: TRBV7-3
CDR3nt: TGTGCCAGCAGCTTCTTAGGGGGAGGGCGCTATTGGGAGCAGTACTTC
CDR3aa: CASSFLGGGRYWEQYF

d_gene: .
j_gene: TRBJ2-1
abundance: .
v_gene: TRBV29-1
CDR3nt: TGCAGCGTTGAAAACGGACAGTACAATGAGCAGTTCTTC
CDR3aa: CSVENGQYNEQFF

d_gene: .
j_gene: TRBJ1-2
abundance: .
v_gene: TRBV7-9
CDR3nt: TGTGCCAGCAGCTCGCAAACCAATGCTAACTATGGCTACACCTTC
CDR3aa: CASSSQTNANYGYTF

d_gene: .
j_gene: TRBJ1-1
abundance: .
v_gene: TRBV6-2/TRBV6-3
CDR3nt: TGTGCCAGCGGAGGCAGGGACCTCTTAATTGGGGCTTTCTTT
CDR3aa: CASGGRDLLIGAFF

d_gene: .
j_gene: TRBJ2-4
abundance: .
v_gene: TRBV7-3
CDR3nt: TGTGCCAGCAGCTTAACCCGCAGGCTAGCCAAAAACATTCAGTACTTC
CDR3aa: CASSLTRRLAKNIQYF

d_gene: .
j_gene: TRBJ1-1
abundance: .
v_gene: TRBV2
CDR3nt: TGCATTGACGGTCGGAACACTGAAGCTTTCTTT
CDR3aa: CIDGRNTEAFF

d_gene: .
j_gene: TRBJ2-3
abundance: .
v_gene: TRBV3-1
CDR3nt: TGTGCCAGCAGCCCCTTGTCGCCTAGGGGTACGCAGTATTTT
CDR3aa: CASSPLSPRGTQYF

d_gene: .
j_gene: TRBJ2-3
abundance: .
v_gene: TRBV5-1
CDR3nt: TGCGCCAGCAGCCTACTGACAGTTCAGAGTAGCACAGATACGCAGTATTTT
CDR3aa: CASSLLTVQSSTDTQYF

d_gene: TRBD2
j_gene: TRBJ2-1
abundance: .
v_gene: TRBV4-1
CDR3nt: TGCGCCAGCAGCCCTGGACTAGCGGGAGGGGTTTCCTACAATGAGCAGTTCTTC
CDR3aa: CASSPGLAGGVSYNEQFF

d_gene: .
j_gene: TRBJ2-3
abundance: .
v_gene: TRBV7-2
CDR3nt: TGTGCCAGCAGCTTACAAACAGGGATCACAGATACGCAGTATTTT
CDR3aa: CASSLQTGITDTQYF

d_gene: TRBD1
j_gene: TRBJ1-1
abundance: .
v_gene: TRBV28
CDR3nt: TGTGCCAGCTGGGGGACAGAGAACACTGAAGCTTTCTTT
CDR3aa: CASWGTENTEAFF

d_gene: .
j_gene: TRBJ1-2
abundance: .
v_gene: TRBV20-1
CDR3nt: TGCAGTGCTAGAGAGCCTTCAGTAAATGGCTACACCTTC
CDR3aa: CSAREPSVNGYTF

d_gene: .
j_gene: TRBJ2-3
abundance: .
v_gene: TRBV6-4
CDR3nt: TGTGCCAGCAGCCGCGTGGGGGGAAGCACAGATACGCAGTATTTT
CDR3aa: CASSRVGGSTDTQYF